This T cell receptor (beta chain) came from a study of Graves' ophthalmopathy and Graves' hyperthyroidism. Study-level findings and limits: Most expanded clonotypes from thyroid (those above 0.001 frequency) were also found in blood.

The sequenced template was RNA, covering the TCR beta CDR3 region. The first round was an RT-PCR with HTBI primers, and the second round was a multiplex PCR. Using its own MiXCR run on the multiplex PCR reads, TCRdb lists one record per CDR3 protein. This table has roughly 700,000 distinct CDR3 sequences, 40% appearing once. Moderate-to-severe activity, with CAS ≥3, NOSPECS ≥4 and duration under 3 months, characterized the donors with ophthalmopathy. Losses at the gene ends were 5 bases for V and 0 bases for J; bases not matched to a gene: 6. The CDR3 has 15 amino acids. The germline V gene encodes CDR1 SEHNR and CDR2 FQNEAQ (reference sequence). This clonotype appeared once. Its matching antigen is unknown. A read error is possible here, since a much larger clone lies one base away. Given the absence of the conserved phenylalanine or tryptophan at the CDR3 end, a read error is likely.

The chain uses TRBV7-9 and TRBJ2-7, with 8 positions matching TRBD2. The sequence derives from an adult man with Graves' ophthalmopathy. The source material was peripheral blood. The CDR3 bases are TGTGCCAGCAGCCCTCTAGCGGGCCTCTCCTACGAGCAGTACTCC. The encoded protein is CASSPLAGLSYEQYS.